Each of the 22 T cell receptor beta chains below was sequenced from the same sample in a study of blood T cells in healthy people across ages. Alongside a J-beta primer mix, a sample-barcoded 5' primer served in a second PCR lasting roughly 7 to 11 cycles. TCRdb re-derived calls from the 5' RACE reads in MiXCR, one entry per CDR3 protein. The sample has about 670,000 distinct CDR3 sequences; around 41% are singletons. The sample comprised blood. These receptors originate from an elderly man in good health.

This clonotype appeared a few times. The chain has TRBV20-1 and TRBJ2-2; 7 positions match TRBD2. The CDR3 has 16 residues. Germline V gives CDR1 DFQATT, CDR2 SNEGSKA (reference sequence). V shed 6 bases and J 4 bases; nucleotides not matched to a gene: 14. The CDR3 loop is CSAKDPLAEITGELFF. The CDR3 DNA reads TGCAGTGCGAAGGATCCCCTAGCGGAGATCACCGGGGAGCTGTTTTTT.

The chain joins TRBV29-1 to TRBJ1-3, with a weak D call TRBD1 (5 bases). Germline CDR1 is SQVTM and CDR2 is ANQGSEA. The CDR3 runs 15 residues. The germline V and J ends were trimmed by 4 bases and 1 base, with 14 bases remaining between them. The CDR3 loop is CSVGGVAGSGNTIYF. The CDR3 DNA reads TGCAGCGTTGGAGGGGTGGCGGGTTCTGGAAACACCATATATTTT.

This clonotype has more than one count but fewer than ten. The CDR3 reads CASSEYLAGGNIQYF. The CDR3 DNA reads TGTGCCAGCAGTGAATATTTGGCAGGGGGAAACATTCAGTACTTC. The V call is TRBV6-1, the J call TRBJ2-4, with TRBD1 identical over 7 bases. This CDR3 region has 15 residues. V gave up 2 bases and J gave up 6 bases; unmatched junction bases: 7. CDR1 and CDR2 from the germline V gene are MNHNS and SASEGT.

The genes are TRBV9 and TRBJ2-6; maybe TRBD1 (6 bases). CDR3 size: 15 residues. V was cut by 7 bases and J by 1 base, with 12 bases left in between. Germline V lookup: CDR1 SGDLS, CDR2 YYNGEE. CDR3 coding DNA: TGTGCCAGCGGACCCACAGGGTCTGGGGCCAACGTCCTGACTTTC. Translation: CASGPTGSGANVLTF.

The chain is built from TRBV7-2 and TRBJ2-3; D not certain. From germline, CDR1 is SGHTA and CDR2 FQGNSA. The CDR3 is made up of 17 amino acids. V lost 5 bases to trimming and J lost 2 bases, with 20 bases between them. The CDR3 nucleotides read TGTGCCAGCAGCGCCTTTTCGTGGGCACAGAACACAGATACGCAGTATTTT. As protein: CASSAFSWAQNTDTQYF.

This clonotype was picked up a small number of times. The chain links TRBV6-2 or TRBV6-3 to TRBJ1-1; the D is unclear. The CDR3 runs 12 residues. Per the germline V gene, CDR1 is MNHEY and CDR2 is SVGEGT. Trimming shortened V by 10 bases and J by 4 bases, and 13 bases separated the two germline ends. CDR3 nucleotide sequence: TGTGCCACCCGTGGGGATTTCACTGAAGCTTTCTTT. Protein product: CATRGDFTEAFF.

This clonotype occurred a few times. V usage is TRBV27 and J usage is TRBJ2-7; TRBD1 matches 7 bases. Germline V CDR1 and CDR2: MNHEY, SMNVEV (reference sequence). After removal of 3 bases from V and 7 bases from J, the junction contained 6 bases not matched to a gene. CDR3 length equals 13 residues. This chain's CDR3 is CASSFSRGFEQYF. CDR3 sequence (DNA): TGTGCCAGCAGTTTTAGCAGGGGGTTTGAGCAGTACTTC.

The V gene is TRBV7-2, the J gene TRBJ2-5; perhaps TRBD2 as D (7 bases). Trimming pared 5 bases from V and 3 bases from J, leaving 16 bases between. This CDR3 contains 15 residues. The germline V gene encodes CDR1 SGHTA and CDR2 FQGNSA. CDR3: CASSQNGGREETQYF. In nucleotides, the CDR3 is TGTGCCAGCAGCCAAAACGGGGGGCGCGAAGAGACCCAGTACTTC.

The V call is TRBV5-1, the J call TRBJ1-5; D ambiguous. Germline loops: CDR1 SGHRS, CDR2 YFSETQ. Trimming removed 1 base at V and 10 bases at J, with 12 bases between. This CDR3 spans 13 amino acids. The CDR3 nucleotides are TGCGCCAGCAGCTTGAGTGGTGCTCAACCCCAGCATTTT. Residues: CASSLSGAQPQHF.

About this clonotype: This clone may be a read error of a much larger clone one base away. The gene calls are TRBV12-3 or TRBV12-4 and TRBJ2-3, with TRBD2 matching 7 bases. V lost 6 bases and J lost 5; bases outside the gene matches: 8. CDR3 length: 14 amino acids. CDR3 loop: CASSDSGGLDTQYF. The CDR3 DNA reads TGTGCCAGCAGCGATTCGGGGGGTCTAGATACGCAGTATTTT.

The V call is TRBV6-2 or TRBV6-3, the J call TRBJ2-7, with a weak D call TRBD1 (5 bases). Germline V gene data show CDR1 as MNHEY and CDR2 as SVGEGT. V gave up 5 bases and J gave up 10 bases, with 12 bases separating them. The CDR3 covers 11 residues. The CDR3 protein is CASSPTGPQYV. As DNA, the CDR3 is TGTGCCAGCAGTCCAACAGGACCCCAGTACGTC.

DNA of the CDR3: TGTGCCAGCAGCTTAGAAGGTTGCGAGCAGTACTTC. Protein: CASSLEGCEQYF. V gene TRBV7-8 combines with J gene TRBJ2-7, with no clear D. Looked up from germline, CDR1 is SGHVS and CDR2 is FQNEAQ. V was shortened by 1 base and J by 6 bases, with 7 bases between the two germline ends. The CDR3 covers 12 residues.

This chain links TRBV28 with TRBJ2-6; possible D gene TRBD2, 7 bases. The germline CDR1 and CDR2 sequences are MDHEN and SYDVKM. The V end lost 4 bases, the J end lost 2 bases, and 9 bases lay between the germline ends. The CDR3 loop spans 15 amino acids. DNA for the CDR3: TGTGCCAGCAGTTGGGGGGGCCCTGGGGCCAACGTCCTGACTTTC. Translating gives CASSWGGPGANVLTF.

This clonotype occurred a few times. The chain carries TRBV29-1 and TRBJ2-7; D is perhaps TRBD2 (5 bases). Germline lookup yields CDR1 SQVTM and CDR2 ANQGSEA. V dropped 8 bases and J dropped 5 bases, with 19 bases sitting between them. CDR3 length: 13 amino acids. CDR3 in amino acids: CSLEAFPFHEQYF. CDR3 nucleotide sequence: TGCAGCCTGGAGGCCTTTCCCTTCCACGAGCAGTACTTC.

This clonotype was seen a handful of times. V is TRBV6-2 or TRBV6-3 and J is TRBJ2-1, with 8 bases lining up with TRBD2. CDR3 size: 12 residues. V shed 5 bases and J 10 bases; nucleotides not matched to a gene: 4. Looked up from germline, CDR1 is MNHEY and CDR2 is SVGEGT. CDR3 residues: CASSTPGGEQFF. In nucleotides, the CDR3 is TGTGCCAGCAGTACCCCGGGGGGGGAGCAGTTCTTC.

The chain combines TRBV6-2 or TRBV6-3 with TRBJ2-3; 11 bases match TRBD2. Losses at the gene ends were 2 bases for V and 8 bases for J; bases not matched to a gene: 6. This CDR3 comprises 15 residues. The germline CDR1 and CDR2 sequences are MNHEY and SVGEGT. As DNA, the CDR3 is TGTGCCAGCAGTTACGAACTAGCGGGGGATGGTACGCAGTATTTT. It specifies CASSYELAGDGTQYF.

This sequence joins TRBV20-1 and TRBJ1-5; 7 bases line up with TRBD1. Germline lookup yields CDR1 DFQATT and CDR2 SNEGSKA (reference sequence). J lost 5 bases, V lost 6 bases, and 10 bases had no gene match. The CDR3 sequence is 14 residues long. CDR3 nucleotide sequence: TGCAGTGCAACGGGGGACAGTGACTATCAGCCCCAGCATTTT. The encoded protein is CSATGDSDYQPQHF.

The chain employs TRBV4-1 and TRBJ1-2; D may be TRBD1 (6 bases). Trimming pared 2 bases from V and 4 bases from J, leaving 20 bases between. The CDR3 has 17 amino acids. CDR1 and CDR2 from the germline V gene are MGHRA and YSYEKL. The CDR3: CASSQSRGGSGTYGYTF. Written as DNA, the CDR3 is TGCGCCAGCAGCCAAAGTAGGGGGGGTTCAGGGACCTATGGCTACACCTTC.

V and J are TRBV6-2 or TRBV6-3 and TRBJ2-7; no clear D gene. This CDR3 has 15 amino acids. The germline gives CDR1 MNHEY, CDR2 SVGEGT. V lost 1 base and J lost 2, with 12 bases in between. Here the CDR3 DNA reads TGTGCCAGCAGTTACTACCGTGCAAATACCTACGAGCAGTACTTC. It codes for CASSYYRANTYEQYF.

This clonotype was counted a few times. V gene TRBV28 combines with J gene TRBJ2-3; 10 bases are a match to TRBD1. The CDR3 spans 15 residues. J gave up 4 bases and V 5 bases, and 6 bases lay outside the gene matches. Per germline, CDR1 MDHEN and CDR2 SYDVKM. CDR3 region: CASSRTGGLADTQYF. Here the CDR3 DNA reads TGTGCCAGCAGTAGGACAGGGGGGCTCGCAGATACGCAGTATTTT. The full variable domain, in which reference TRBV28 and TRBJ2-3 provide the parts outside the CDR3, is DVKVTQSSRYLVKRTGEKVFLECVQDMDHENMFWYRQDPGLGLRLIYFSYDVKMKEKGDIPEGYSVSREKKERFSLILESASTNQTSMYLCASSRTGGLADTQYFGPGTRLTVL.

The sample holds one count of this clonotype. This sequence joins TRBV7-2 and TRBJ2-3, with D perhaps assigned TRBD1 or TRBD2 (6 bases each). The germline V gene has CDR1 SGHTA and CDR2 FQGNSA. This CDR3 has 16 residues. V gave up 7 bases and J gave up 0 bases, with 17 bases separating them. DNA of the CDR3: TGTGCCAGCACCCGGGGGCTAGCGACCAGCACAGATACGCAGTATTTT. This translates into CASTRGLATSTDTQYF.

The rearrangement uses TRBV7-2 and TRBJ2-7; D unresolved. This CDR3 is built from 14 residues. V lost 3 bases and J 2 bases, leaving 11 bases between the germline ends. CDR1 is SGHTA and CDR2 is FQGNSA in the germline V gene. The CDR3 DNA reads TGTGCCAGCAGCTTCCCTGGGCAGCCCTACGAGCAGTACTTC. It specifies CASSFPGQPYEQYF.